The 7 T cell receptor beta chains below all came from one sample that was sequenced in a study of radiotherapy plus CTLA-4 blockade in lung cancer. Measured with immunoSEQ multiplex PCR; TCRdb has only the in-frame clones, and not every one. The repertoire holds roughly 50,000 clones, with approximately 91% as singletons. This sample comprised peripheral blood, obtained from a patient treated with radiotherapy plus ipilimumab. These receptors were obtained from a human donor with non-small cell lung cancer whose response to radiotherapy plus ipilimumab could not be evaluated.

This clone was picked up one time. The CDR3 spells CASSQGLAGGTHNEQFF. In DNA, the CDR3 is TGTGCCAGCTCACAGGGACTAGCGGGAGGCACTCACAATGAGCAGTTCTTC. The rearrangement joins TRBV18 to TRBJ2-1; TRBD2 agrees at 15 bases. This CDR3 contains 17 residues. Germline V lookup: CDR1 KGHSH, CDR2 LQKENI. The V segment lost 4 bases and the J segment 5 bases; nucleotides outside the gene matches: 6.

The chain carries TRBV28 and TRBJ2-1; 8 bases line up with TRBD2. V was clipped by 5 bases and J by 9 bases; unmatched bases: 12. The CDR3 sequence is 15 residues long. The V gene's germline CDR1 is MDHEN and CDR2 SYDVKM. In DNA form, the CDR3 reads TGTGCCAGCAGTCAGACCGGGACTAGTTTAAGTGAGCAGTTCTTC. This encodes CASSQTGTSLSEQFF.

The rearrangement joins TRBV21-1 to TRBJ1-2; TRBD1 was called by the table and not checked on the DNA. TRBV21-1 is listed as a pseudogene. This CDR3 is 15 amino acids long. The CDR3, as DNA: TGTGCCAGCAGCAAAGAGGCCAGGGCCTATGTTAGCTACACCTTC. The encoded protein is CASSKEARAYVSYTF.

The CDR3 reads CASSAGGNTGELFF. CDR3 coding DNA: TGTGCCAGCAGTGCGGGGGGCAACACCGGGGAGCTGTTTTTT. This rearrangement joins TRBV25-1 to TRBJ2-2; possibly TRBD2 for D (7 bases). The CDR3 is made up of 14 amino acids. Trimming took 4 bases from V and 2 from J, leaving 8 bases between them. Germline V gene sequence: CDR1 MGHDK, CDR2 SYGVNS. Based on the CDR3 plus reference TRBV25-1 and TRBJ2-2, the full variable domain is EADIYQTPRYLVIGTGKKITLECSQTMGHDKMYWYQQDPGMELHLIHYSYGVNSTEKGDLSSESTVSRIRTEHFPLTLESARPSHTSQYLCASSAGGNTGELFFGEGSRLTVL.

V and J are TRBV25-1 and TRBJ1-5; a possible D gene is TRBD1 (6 bases). CDR3 length equals 14 residues. Trimming left V 5 bases short and J 0 bases short, with 8 bases between. CDR1 MGHDK and CDR2 SYGVNS come from the germline V gene. This CDR3 reads CASSQGNSNQPQHF. CDR3 nucleotides: TGTGCCAGCAGTCAGGGGAATAGCAATCAGCCCCAGCATTTT.

The CDR3 region is CASSIEEGAPSNQPQHF. The CDR3 DNA is TGTGCCAGTAGTATAGAGGAGGGGGCCCCGAGCAATCAGCCCCAGCATTTT. This chain links TRBV19 with TRBJ1-5; TRBD1 aligns across 7 bases. CDR3 length equals 17 residues. The germline V gene has CDR1 LNHDA and CDR2 SQIVND (reference sequence). Trimming at V came to 0 bases and at J to 1 base, leaving 6 bases not matched to a gene.

V and J are TRBV5-4 and TRBJ2-4, with D unresolved. There are 14 residues in the CDR3. Germline V gene sequence: CDR1 SGHNT, CDR2 YYREEE (reference sequence). Trimming took 5 bases from V and 4 from J, leaving 13 bases between them. The CDR3 is CASSAGPEKNIQYF. The CDR3 nucleotides are TGTGCCAGCAGTGCAGGCCCCGAAAAAAACATTCAGTACTTC.